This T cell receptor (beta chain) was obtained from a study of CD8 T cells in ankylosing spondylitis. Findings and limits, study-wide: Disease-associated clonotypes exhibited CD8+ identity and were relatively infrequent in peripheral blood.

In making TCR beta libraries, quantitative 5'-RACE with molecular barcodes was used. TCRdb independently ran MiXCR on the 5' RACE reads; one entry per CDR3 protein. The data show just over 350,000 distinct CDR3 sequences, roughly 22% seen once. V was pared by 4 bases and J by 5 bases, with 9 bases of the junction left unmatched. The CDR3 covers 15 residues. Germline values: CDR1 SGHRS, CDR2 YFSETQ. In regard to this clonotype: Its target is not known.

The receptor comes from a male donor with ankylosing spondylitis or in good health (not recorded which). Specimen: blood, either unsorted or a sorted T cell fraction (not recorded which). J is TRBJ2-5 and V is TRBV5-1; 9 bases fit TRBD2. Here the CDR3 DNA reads TGCGCCAGCAGCGCCGGACTAGCGAGTGGGGAGACCCAGTACTTC. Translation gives CASSAGLASGETQYF.